This T cell receptor beta chain stems from a study of beta chain features in type 1 diabetes. General study findings and limits: There was a moderate but significant shortening of TCRB CDR3s in all four CD4+ subsets of Type 1 diabetes patients.

The CDR3 spans 14 residues. Germline V gene data show CDR1 as SGDLS and CDR2 as YYNGEE. V gave up 0 bases and J gave up 3 bases; unmatched junction bases: 0. Only a few counts were recorded for this clone. Its target is unknown. The sample contains more than one DNA sequence encoding this CDR3. Since all of the isolated RNA was reverse transcribed, expressed TCRB transcripts were what got sequenced. TCRdb's table, derived via immunoSEQ multiplex PCR, lists solely in-frame clones and lacks some. The sample includes 300,000 to 400,000 clones, about 14% seen only once; the top ten take over 0.014%. Sequenced input: naive CD4+ T cells from blood. This chain connects TRBV9 to TRBJ2-3, with 8 bases aligning to TRBD1. This sequence originates from a young woman with type 1 diabetes. The CDR3 coding sequence is TGTGCCAGCAGCGTAGGACAGGGGACAGATACGCAGTATTTT. Its protein is CASSVGQGTDTQYF.